The rows below give T cell receptor beta chains drawn from one sample of a study of shared T cell receptors in the human thymus. Clones were read by immunoSEQ multiplex PCR, and TCRdb kept only the in-frame ones, dropping some. Of roughly 550,000 clones listed, 78% are singletons. This sample also belongs to another study, concerning human thymus T cells.

Sequences were obtained from thymocytes. The receptors were sampled from a boy younger than two with a congenital heart defect. The CDR3 runs from the conserved cysteine through the conserved F or W. Each record gives: clone size, V gene, D gene, J gene, CDR3 protein, CDR3 DNA. A D gene is named only where the DNA matches it firmly. Clone size is not always given. Where it is, it says once, few, many or a class for expanded clones.

>NA|TRBV21-1|NA|TRBJ2-7
CASSKGQRRRGEQYF
TGTGCCAGCAGCAAAGGCCAGAGGAGGCGTGGGGAGCAGTACTTC
>NA|TRBV7-8|TRBD2|TRBJ2-3
CASSGELAGITDTQYF
TGTGCCAGCAGCGGGGAACTAGCGGGAATCACAGATACGCAGTATTTT
>NA|TRBV28|NA|TRBJ2-5
CASRDTGSQYETQYF
TGTGCCAGCAGGGATACAGGGTCTCAATATGAGACCCAGTACTTC
>few|TRBV7-3|TRBD2|TRBJ2-2
CASSLKVRGREGNTGELFF
TGTGCCAGCAGCTTAAAGGTCCGAGGCAGGGAGGGAAACACCGGGGAGCTGTTTTTT
>NA|TRBV10-3|TRBD1|TRBJ1-3
CAISADRGRRGNTIYF
TGTGCCATCAGCGCGGACAGGGGGCGGAGAGGGAACACCATATATTTT
>few|TRBV5-6|NA|TRBJ2-7
CASSLQGRSLGSYEQYF
TGTGCCAGCAGCTTGCAGGGAAGAAGCTTAGGCTCCTACGAGCAGTACTTC
>few|TRBV18|NA|TRBJ2-7
CASARQVHSYEQYF
TGTGCCAGCGCGCGACAGGTCCACAGTTACGAGCAGTACTTC
>NA|TRBV11-2|NA|TRBJ2-7
CASSPRLREQYF
TGTGCCAGCAGCCCTAGACTCCGCGAGCAGTACTTC
>NA|TRBV4-2|TRBD2|TRBJ2-5
CASSQEGGKVDLETQYF
TGTGCCAGCAGCCAAGAGGGAGGGAAGGTAGATTTAGAGACCCAGTACTTC
>NA|TRBV28|TRBD1|TRBJ2-1
CASRAIPGGVYNEQFF
TGTGCCAGCAGGGCGATTCCAGGGGGCGTTTACAATGAGCAGTTCTTC
>NA|TRBV7-8|TRBD2|TRBJ2-1
CASSSPGLAGGYNEQFF
TGTGCCAGCAGCTCCCCGGGACTAGCGGGAGGGTACAATGAGCAGTTCTTC
>NA|TRBV5-6|TRBD1|TRBJ2-4
CASSLYRGSSKNIQYF
TGTGCCAGCTCCTTATACAGGGGGTCCAGCAAAAACATTCAGTACTTC
>NA|TRBV10-3|NA|TRBJ2-7
CATVGLRPPLGHYEQYF
TGTGCCACCGTGGGCCTTCGGCCGCCACTGGGCCATTACGAGCAGTACTTC
>NA|TRBV12-1|NA|TRBJ2-1
CASRPTLF
TGTGCCAGCAGACCGACACTCTTC
>NA|TRBV4-2|NA|TRBJ2-7
CASSQGVLLSSYEQYF
TGTGCCAGCAGCCAAGGGGTACTACTTTCTTCTTACGAGCAGTACTTC
>NA|TRBV14|NA|TRBJ1-1
CASKSRQLNTEAFF
TGTGCCAGCAAAAGTAGACAGCTGAACACTGAAGCTTTCTTT
>once|TRBV5-1|TRBD1|TRBJ1-5
CASSLECTWDSLQHF
TGCGCCAGCAGCTTGGAATGTACGTGGGACAGTCTTCAGCATTTT
>NA|TRBV6-6|NA|TRBJ2-3
CASSCRLVATDTQYF
TGTGCCAGCAGTTGTAGACTAGTTGCCACAGATACGCAGTATTTT
>NA|TRBV7-3|NA|TRBJ2-1
CASSLISSARYNEQFF
TGTGCCAGCAGCTTAATCTCTAGCGCGAGATACAATGAGCAGTTCTTC
>NA|TRBV2|TRBD2|TRBJ2-7
CASIMIMTSGAYEQYF
TGTGCCAGCATAATGATAATGACTAGCGGCGCCTACGAGCAGTACTTC
>NA|TRBV5-4|TRBD2|TRBJ2-1
CASSWGPSSGRAYNEQFF
TGTGCCAGCAGCTGGGGACCCTCTAGCGGGAGGGCGTACAATGAGCAGTTCTTC
>NA|TRBV10-2|TRBD2|TRBJ2-5
CASSASQVGLAETQYF
TGCGCCAGCAGTGCCTCACAGGTGGGACTAGCGGAGACCCAGTACTTC
>NA|TRBV1|NA|TRBJ2-7
CTSSQVINFGGDYEQYF
TGCACCAGCAGCCAAGTAATCAACTTTGGCGGGGACTACGAGCAGTACTTC
>NA|TRBV10-3|TRBD2|TRBJ2-7
CAISGSSGPSSYEQYF
TGTGCCATCAGTGGATCTAGCGGGCCCAGCTCCTACGAGCAGTACTTC
>NA|TRBV5-6|TRBD1|TRBJ2-7
CASRTAGQGRLEQYF
TGTGCCAGCAGGACCGCCGGACAGGGGAGACTCGAGCAGTACTTC
>NA|TRBV5-1|TRBD2|TRBJ2-3
CASSPATSGRTDTQYF
TGCGCCAGCAGCCCGGCGACTAGCGGGAGGACAGATACGCAGTATTTT
>NA|TRBV25-1|NA|TRBJ2-7
CASSLGTDYNYEQYF
TGTGCCAGCAGCCTCGGAACCGACTATAACTACGAGCAGTACTTC
>NA|TRBV4-3|TRBD2|TRBJ2-1
CASSQVGLAGSSSYNEQFF
TGCGCCAGCAGCCAAGTGGGACTAGCGGGGAGCAGCTCCTACAATGAGCAGTTCTTC
>NA|TRBV25-1|NA|TRBJ2-3
CASSEYSETPEFTDTQYF
TGTGCCAGCAGTGAATATTCTGAAACCCCGGAGTTTACAGATACGCAGTATTTT
>NA|TRBV9|TRBD1|TRBJ2-5
CASSVRESTGGQETQYF
TGTGCCAGCAGCGTCCGGGAATCGACAGGGGGGCAAGAGACCCAGTACTTC
>NA|TRBV7-3|NA|TRBJ1-2
CASSLTQSSYGYTF
TGTGCCAGCAGCTTAACACAGAGCAGCTATGGCTACACCTTC
>NA|TRBV5-4|NA|TRBJ2-2
CASSLRLGNTGELFF
TGTGCCAGCAGCCTTAGACTAGGGAACACCGGGGAGCTGTTTTTT
>NA|TRBV11-2|TRBD1|TRBJ2-6
CASLKGGQDTVLTF
TGTGCCAGCCTCAAGGGGGGACAGGATACCGTCCTGACTTTC
>NA|TRBV5-1|NA|TRBJ2-5
CASSILGTKETQYF
TGCGCCAGCAGCATCCTCGGGACAAAAGAGACCCAGTACTTC
>NA|TRBV27|NA|TRBJ1-2
CASSPTTGTNYGYTF
TGTGCCAGCAGCCCCACCACCGGGACTAACTATGGCTACACCTTC
>NA|TRBV6-5|NA|TRBJ2-7
CASSYRGSEQYF
TGTGCCAGCAGTTACCGGGGTTCCGAGCAGTACTTC
>few|TRBV21-1|NA|TRBJ1-4
CADYRGHREVEKLFF
TGTGCCGACTATAGGGGCCACCGGGAGGTTGAAAAACTGTTTTTT
>NA|TRBV10-3|TRBD2|TRBJ2-7
CAIRHTSAYSYEQYF
TGTGCCATCCGACATACTAGCGCCTACTCCTACGAGCAGTACTTC
>NA|TRBV6-4|NA|TRBJ2-7
CASSDSGGSYEQYF
TGTGCCAGCAGTGACTCAGGGGGCTCCTACGAGCAGTACTTC
>once|TRBV7-9|NA|TRBJ2-1
CASGRIYNEQFF
TGTGCCAGCGGTAGAATCTACAATGAGCAGTTCTTC
>NA|TRBV4-1|TRBD1|TRBJ2-3
CASSRAGTGVGDTQYF
TGCGCCAGCAGCCGAGCCGGGACAGGGGTGGGAGATACGCAGTATTTT